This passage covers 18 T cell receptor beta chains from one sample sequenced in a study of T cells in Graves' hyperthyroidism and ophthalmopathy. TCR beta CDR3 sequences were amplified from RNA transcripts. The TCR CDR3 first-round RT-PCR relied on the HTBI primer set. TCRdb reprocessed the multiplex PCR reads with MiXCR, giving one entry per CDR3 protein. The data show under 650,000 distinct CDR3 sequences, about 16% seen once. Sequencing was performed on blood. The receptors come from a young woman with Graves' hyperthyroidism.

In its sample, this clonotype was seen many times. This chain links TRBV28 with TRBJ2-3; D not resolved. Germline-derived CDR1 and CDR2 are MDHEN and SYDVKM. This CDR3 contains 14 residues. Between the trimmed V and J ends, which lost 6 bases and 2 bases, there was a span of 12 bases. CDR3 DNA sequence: TGTGCCAGCAGCGGCGGATTCAACACAGATACGCAGTATTTT. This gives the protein CASSGGFNTDTQYF.

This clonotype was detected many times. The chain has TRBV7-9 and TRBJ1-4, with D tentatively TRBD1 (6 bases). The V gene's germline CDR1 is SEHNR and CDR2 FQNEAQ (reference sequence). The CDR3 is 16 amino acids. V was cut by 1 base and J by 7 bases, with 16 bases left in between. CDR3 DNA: TGTGCCAGCAGCTTAGAAGCAGGGGCTGGCGGTGAAAAACTGTTTTTT. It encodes CASSLEAGAGGEKLFF.

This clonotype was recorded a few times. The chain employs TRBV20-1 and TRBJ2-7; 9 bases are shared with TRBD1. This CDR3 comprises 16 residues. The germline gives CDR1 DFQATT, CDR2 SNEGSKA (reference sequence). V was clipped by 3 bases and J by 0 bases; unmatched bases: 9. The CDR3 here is CSASPRDRAISYEQYF. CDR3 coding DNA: TGCAGTGCTAGCCCCAGGGACAGGGCCATCTCCTACGAGCAGTACTTC.

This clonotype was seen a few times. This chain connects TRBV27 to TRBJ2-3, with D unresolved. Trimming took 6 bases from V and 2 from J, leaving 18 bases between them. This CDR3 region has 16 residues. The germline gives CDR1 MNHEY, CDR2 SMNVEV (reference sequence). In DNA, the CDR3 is TGTGCCAGCAGCTCCTTTCGCGAGTCCCCCACAGATACGCAGTATTTT. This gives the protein CASSSFRESPTDTQYF.

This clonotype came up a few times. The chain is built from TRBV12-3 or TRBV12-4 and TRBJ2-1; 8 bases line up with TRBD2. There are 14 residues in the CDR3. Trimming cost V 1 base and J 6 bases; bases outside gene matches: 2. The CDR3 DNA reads TGTGCCAGCAGTTTAGTCGGGACTAGCAATGAGCAGTTCTTC. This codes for CASSLVGTSNEQFF.

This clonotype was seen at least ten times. DNA of the CDR3: TGTGCCATCAGGGGAGCCACTAGCGGGAGGGCCGTAGGCACAGATACGCAGTATTTT. Its translation: CAIRGATSGRAVGTDTQYF. This sequence joins TRBV10-3 and TRBJ2-3; TRBD2 agrees at 13 bases. The ends lost 6 bases at V and 1 base at J; junction bases unmatched: 13. The CDR3 runs 19 residues. Per the germline V gene, CDR1 is ENHRY and CDR2 is SYGVKD.

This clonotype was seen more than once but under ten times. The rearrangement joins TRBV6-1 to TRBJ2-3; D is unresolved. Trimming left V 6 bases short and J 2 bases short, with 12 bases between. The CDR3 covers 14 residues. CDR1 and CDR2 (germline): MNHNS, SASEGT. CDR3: CASRAPGLTDTQYF. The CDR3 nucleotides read TGTGCCAGCAGAGCCCCGGGCCTCACAGATACGCAGTATTTT.

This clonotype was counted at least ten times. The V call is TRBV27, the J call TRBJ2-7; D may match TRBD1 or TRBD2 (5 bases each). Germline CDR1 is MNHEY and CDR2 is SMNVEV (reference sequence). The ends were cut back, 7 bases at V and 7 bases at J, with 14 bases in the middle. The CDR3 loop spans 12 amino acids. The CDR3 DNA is TGTGCCAGCACACGAGGGGCAGGGGAGCAGTACTTC. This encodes CASTRGAGEQYF.

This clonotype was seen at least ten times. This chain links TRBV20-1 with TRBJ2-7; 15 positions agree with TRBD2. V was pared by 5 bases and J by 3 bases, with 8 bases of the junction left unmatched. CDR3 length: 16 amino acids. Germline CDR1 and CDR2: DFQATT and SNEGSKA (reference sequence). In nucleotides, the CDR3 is TGCAGTGCTGAACCGGGACTAGCGGGAGGTGACTACGAGCAGTACTTC. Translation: CSAEPGLAGGDYEQYF.

The CDR3 DNA sequence: TGTGCCAGTAGCCCGGCAGGGGGCGGTTATGGCTACACCTTC. Residues: CASSPAGGGYGYTF. The chain has TRBV19 and TRBJ1-2, with TRBD1 matching over 8 bases. J gave up 5 bases and V 6 bases, and 8 bases lay outside the gene matches. The CDR3 spans 14 residues. From germline, CDR1 is LNHDA and CDR2 SQIVND (reference sequence).

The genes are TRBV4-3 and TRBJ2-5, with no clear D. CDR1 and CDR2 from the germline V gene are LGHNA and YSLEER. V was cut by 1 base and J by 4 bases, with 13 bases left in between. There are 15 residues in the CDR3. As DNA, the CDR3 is TGCGCCAGCAGCCAAGGGCGAAGTAAGCGAGAGACCCAGTACTTC. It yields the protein CASSQGRSKRETQYF.

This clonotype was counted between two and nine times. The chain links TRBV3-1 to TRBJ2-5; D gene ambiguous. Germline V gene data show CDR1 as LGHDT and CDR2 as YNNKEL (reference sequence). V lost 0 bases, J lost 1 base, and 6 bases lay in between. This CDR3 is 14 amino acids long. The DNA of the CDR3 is TGTGCCAGCAGCCAAGACTTAGCCCAAGAGACCCAGTACTTC. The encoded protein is CASSQDLAQETQYF.

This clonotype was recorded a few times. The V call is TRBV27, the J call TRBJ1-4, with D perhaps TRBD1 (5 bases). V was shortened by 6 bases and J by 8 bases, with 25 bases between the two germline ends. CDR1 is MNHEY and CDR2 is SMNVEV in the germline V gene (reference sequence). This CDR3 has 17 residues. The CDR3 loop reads CASSSSEWGKILEKLFF. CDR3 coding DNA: TGTGCCAGCAGCTCTTCCGAGTGGGGGAAGATCCTGGAAAAACTGTTTTTT.

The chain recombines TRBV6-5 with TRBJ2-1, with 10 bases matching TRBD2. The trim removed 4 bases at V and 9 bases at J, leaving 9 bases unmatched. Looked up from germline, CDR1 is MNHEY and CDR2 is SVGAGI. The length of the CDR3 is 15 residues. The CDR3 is CASSSGSSGSGEQFF. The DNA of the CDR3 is TGTGCCAGCAGTTCGGGGTCTAGCGGGAGCGGTGAGCAGTTCTTC.

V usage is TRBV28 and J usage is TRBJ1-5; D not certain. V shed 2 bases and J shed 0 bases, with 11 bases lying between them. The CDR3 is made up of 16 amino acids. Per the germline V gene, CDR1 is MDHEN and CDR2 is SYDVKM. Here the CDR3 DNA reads TGTGCCAGCAGTTTAGGCGGGGTCTATAGCAATCAGCCCCAGCATTTT. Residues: CASSLGGVYSNQPQHF.

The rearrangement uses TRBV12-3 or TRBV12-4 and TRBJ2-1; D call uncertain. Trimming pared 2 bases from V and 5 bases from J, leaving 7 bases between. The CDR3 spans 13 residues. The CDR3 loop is CASSLRGDNEQFF. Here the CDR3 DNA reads TGTGCCAGCAGTTTACGAGGAGACAATGAGCAGTTCTTC.

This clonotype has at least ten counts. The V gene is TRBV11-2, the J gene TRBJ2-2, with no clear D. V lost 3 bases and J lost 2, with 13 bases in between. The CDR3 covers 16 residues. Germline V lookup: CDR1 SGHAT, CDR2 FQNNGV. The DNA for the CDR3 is TGTGCCAGCAGCTTCTCTCGAGCCGGAAACACCGGGGAGCTGTTTTTT. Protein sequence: CASSFSRAGNTGELFF.

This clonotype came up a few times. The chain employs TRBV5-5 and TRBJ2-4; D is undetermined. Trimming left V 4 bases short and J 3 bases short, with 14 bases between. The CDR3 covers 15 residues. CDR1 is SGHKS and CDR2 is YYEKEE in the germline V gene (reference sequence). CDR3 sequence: CASSHQDGFKNIQYF. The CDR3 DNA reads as TGTGCCAGCAGCCACCAGGACGGCTTCAAAAACATTCAGTACTTC.